This TCR beta chain was recorded in a study of cytomegalovirus exposure and HLA in healthy donors. V lost 2 bases and J lost 2, with 12 bases in between. The CDR3 is 15 amino acids. Germline lookup yields CDR1 SGDLS and CDR2 YYNGEE. A remark on this clone: Its specificity is unknown.

This PCR relied on a set of 60 Vbeta primers and 13 Jbeta primers. The repertoire was sequenced with immunoSEQ multiplex PCR; TCRdb's copy has only in-frame clones and lacks some. The data show 150,000 to 250,000 clones, more than 65% seen once. The study, taken as a whole, reports: Within an earlier analysis, most TCR beta V segments proved productive either about 90% or about 30% of the time. The CMV antigen specificity of a few CMV-associated chains was confirmed through in vitro analysis. Across all donors, roughly uniform sequencing depth was an assumption of the presence/absence analyses.

The sequence derives from a girl aged 5-17 years in good health and CMV-seropositive. The sequenced sample was PBMCs. The rearrangement links TRBV9 to TRBJ2-3, with D maybe TRBD2 (7 bases). CDR3 coding DNA: TGTGCCAGCAGCGTCAACGGGGGGCCCACAGATACGCAGTATTTT. It is translated as CASSVNGGPTDTQYF.